Only a few counts were recorded for the clone carrying this T cell receptor (beta chain). Its antigen remains unknown. This sample was included in a study of OX40 agonist ivuxolimab in advanced cancers. Looking at the study overall: At 82.7% male, the cohort had a mean age of approximately 60 years, ranging from 23 to 79.

V lost 0 bases to trimming and J lost 7 bases, with 4 bases between them. The CDR3 loop spans 12 amino acids. Per germline, CDR1 LGHNA and CDR2 YNFKEQ. Using immunoSEQ multiplex PCR, the repertoire was profiled, and TCRdb retains in-frame clones only, with some absent. There are 45,000 or so clones in the sample; 85% to 90% occur only once, and around 10% lies in the top ten. Study-level results: Normalized expansion of T-cell clones was also low for some nonresponders. Expanded peripheral T cells had an undetermined antigen specificity. In general, CD8+ T cells held more expanded clones than CD4+ did, on average.

The specimen comprised CD4+ or CD8+ T cells sorted from blood, sampled in a trial of the OX40 agonist ivuxolimab. The clonotype originates from an adult with an advanced solid tumor such as melanoma, head and neck, liver or kidney cancer. V is TRBV4-2 and J is TRBJ1-5; no clear D. The CDR3: CASSQDRQPQHF. DNA of the CDR3: TGTGCCAGCAGCCAAGATCGGCAGCCCCAGCATTTT.